This passage covers 17 T cell receptor beta chains from one sample sequenced in a study of blood T cell repertoires in COVID-19. Data came from immunoSEQ multiplex PCR; TCRdb stores just in-frame clones and leaves some out. The sample shows tens of thousands of clones, over 70% of them seen only once. Material: peripheral blood. The receptors were gathered from a man in his fifties or sixties with acute or convalescent COVID-19.

The chain has TRBV28 and TRBJ1-5, with unresolved D. CDR3 length: 13 residues. The germline gives CDR1 MDHEN, CDR2 SYDVKM. V was pared by 4 bases and J by 7 bases, with 11 bases between. CDR3 bases: TGTGCCAGCAGTTCGGAGCCCTGGCAGCCCCAGCATTTT. The encoded protein is CASSSEPWQPQHF.

The genes are TRBV5-1 and TRBJ2-7, with a possible D match to TRBD2 (5 bases). Germline assignment: CDR1 SGHRS and CDR2 YFSETQ. The CDR3 consists of 12 residues. Trimming stripped 5 bases from V and 3 bases from J, with 9 bases between. CDR3 amino acids: CASREANYEQYF. Here the CDR3 DNA reads TGCGCCAGCAGGGAGGCGAACTACGAGCAGTACTTC.

A few counts support this clone. The V call is TRBV10-3, the J call TRBJ1-3, with a tentative D call TRBD1 (5 bases). This CDR3 region has 12 residues. Deletions cut 11 bases from V and 4 bases from J, with 12 bases between. The germline gives CDR1 ENHRY, CDR2 SYGVKD. The CDR3 here is CAASGAGNTIYF. CDR3 DNA: TGTGCCGCTTCTGGGGCCGGAAACACCATATATTTT.

The chain has TRBV2 and TRBJ1-2; TRBD1 might be the D (5 bases). This CDR3 contains 11 residues. V was shortened by 8 bases and J by 7 bases, with 11 bases between the two germline ends. Germline lookup yields CDR1 SNHLY and CDR2 FYNNEI. The CDR3 is CASGAGLGYTF. CDR3 coding DNA: TGTGCCAGCGGGGCAGGGCTTGGCTACACCTTC.

The V call is TRBV28, the J call TRBJ1-5, with TRBD1 matching over 9 bases. Germline assignment: CDR1 MDHEN and CDR2 SYDVKM. There are 14 residues in the CDR3. J lost 9 bases, V lost 7 bases, and 10 bases had no gene match. CDR3 protein: CASIPGQGSRPQHF. For the CDR3, the DNA is TGTGCCAGCATCCCGGGACAGGGATCGAGGCCCCAGCATTTT.

The chain recombines TRBV5-6 with TRBJ1-2; D may be TRBD1 (6 bases). The length of the CDR3 is 13 residues. Germline assignment: CDR1 SGHDT and CDR2 YYEEEE. Trimming removed 1 base from V and 2 bases from J, with 6 bases in between. CDR3 loop: CASSLQGNYGYTF. CDR3 nucleotides: TGTGCCAGCAGCTTGCAGGGGAACTATGGCTACACCTTC.

The rearrangement uses TRBV28 and TRBJ1-6; 10 bases line up with TRBD1. The V gene end was trimmed by 2 bases and the J gene end by 7 bases; junction bases not matched to a gene: 5. In germline, CDR1 is MDHEN, CDR2 SYDVKM. This CDR3 has 16 residues. This chain's CDR3 is CASSLIAGQGNSPLHF. The CDR3 bases are TGTGCCAGCAGTTTAATTGCGGGACAGGGGAATTCACCCCTCCACTTT.

The V gene is TRBV28, the J gene TRBJ1-4, with D possibly matching TRBD1 (5 bases). In germline, CDR1 is MDHEN, CDR2 SYDVKM. The length of the CDR3 is 16 residues. Trimming pared 5 bases from V and 5 bases from J, leaving 18 bases between. CDR3 DNA: TGTGCCAGCAGTGGGGTTTGGGGGAGGACCAATGAAAAACTGTTTTTT. Translated: CASSGVWGRTNEKLFF. Full variable domain (rest looked up from reference TRBV28 and TRBJ1-4): DVKVTQSSRYLVKRTGEKVFLECVQDMDHENMFWYRQDPGLGLRLIYFSYDVKMKEKGDIPEGYSVSREKKERFSLILESASTNQTSMYLCASSGVWGRTNEKLFFGSGTQLSVL.

This clone was observed once. The V and J genes are TRBV24-1 and TRBJ2-5, with D possibly TRBD1 on 5 matching bases. CDR1 is KGHDR and CDR2 is SFDVKD in the germline V gene. The CDR3 has 13 residues. Trimming took off 5 bases at V and 2 bases at J, with 8 bases between the two ends. The CDR3 sequence is CATSGTGQETQYF. In DNA form, the CDR3 reads TGTGCCACCAGTGGAACAGGTCAAGAGACCCAGTACTTC.

This clone was seen once. The chain employs TRBV3-1 (or the pseudogene TRBV3-2) and TRBJ2-2, with TRBD2 as a possible D gene (6 bases). Between the trimmed V and J ends, which lost 4 bases and 1 base, there was a span of 16 bases. CDR3 size: 17 residues. The V gene's germline CDR1 is LGHDT and CDR2 YNNKEL (reference sequence). Here the CDR3 DNA reads TGTGCCAGCAGCCCCCCCGGTGGAGGGAGGAACACCGGGGAGCTGTTTTTT. As protein: CASSPPGGGRNTGELFF.

The chain couples TRBV5-1 to TRBJ1-2; TRBD1 matches 9 bases. CDR3 length equals 14 residues. Germline V gene sequence: CDR1 SGHRS, CDR2 YFSETQ. V dropped 4 bases and J dropped 8; count of bases not matched to a gene: 9. The CDR3 bases are TGCGCCAGCAGCACCCTCGGGACAGGGTACGGCTACACCTTC. This encodes CASSTLGTGYGYTF.

The V call is TRBV3-1 (or the pseudogene TRBV3-2), the J call TRBJ2-5; no reliable D call. Germline CDR1 reads LGHDT; CDR2 reads YNNKEL (reference sequence). With 1 base removed from V and 5 bases from J, the gap between germline ends came to 11 bases. The CDR3 spans 14 residues. The CDR3 region is CASSQGAGRETQYF. The CDR3 DNA follows: TGTGCCAGCAGCCAAGGGGCAGGTCGGGAGACCCAGTACTTC.

The chain uses TRBV28 and TRBJ2-7; TRBD1 aligns across 7 bases. Germline CDR1 is MDHEN and CDR2 is SYDVKM. V lost 5 bases and J lost 0; bases outside the gene matches: 7. The CDR3 is 15 amino acids. The CDR3 sequence is CASSPGQRSSYEQYF. CDR3 sequence (DNA): TGTGCCAGCAGTCCGGGACAGCGAAGCTCCTACGAGCAGTACTTC.

The chain combines TRBV6-5 with TRBJ1-1, with a tentative D call TRBD1 (5 bases). Trimming took off 6 bases at V and 0 bases at J, with 8 bases between the two ends. The length of the CDR3 is 13 residues. Germline V CDR1 and CDR2: MNHEY, SVGAGI. DNA for the CDR3: TGTGCCAGCAGGACAGCACTGAACACTGAAGCTTTCTTT. Its protein product is CASRTALNTEAFF.

V usage is TRBV6-5 and J usage is TRBJ2-7; D gene unclear. Trimming removed 6 bases at V and 1 base at J, with 4 bases between. Germline lookup yields CDR1 MNHEY and CDR2 SVGAGI. The length of the CDR3 is 11 residues. The DNA of the CDR3 is TGTGCCAGCAGGCGTTCCTACGAGCAGTACTTC. It specifies CASRRSYEQYF.

This chain uses TRBV12-3 or TRBV12-4 with TRBJ2-5, with TRBD2 as a possible D gene (6 bases). V was shortened by 8 bases and J by 1 base, with 8 bases between the two germline ends. The CDR3 spans 12 residues. The CDR3 DNA follows: TGTGCCAGCGGAGGGGTCCAAGAGACCCAGTACTTC. It encodes CASGGVQETQYF.

The count of this clone is one. This chain uses TRBV10-3 with TRBJ1-5; D might be TRBD1 (6 bases). CDR3 length equals 15 residues. V shed 4 bases and J shed 3 bases, with 13 bases lying between them. Germline CDR1 is ENHRY and CDR2 is SYGVKD. The CDR3 nucleotides read TGTGCCATCAGTGGGGGGCAGGGCTCCAATCAGCCCCAGCATTTT. The encoded protein is CAISGGQGSNQPQHF.